This T cell receptor beta chain was observed in a study of blood T cell repertoires in COVID-19. About the study: Samples of COVID-19 (acute and convalescent) were obtained from the United States, Italy and Spain. In each case, the material was cDNA or gDNA derived from T cells, B-cell-depleted T cells, or PBMCs.

Methods used by the authors: Scientists estimated how many nucleated cells there were by amplifying reference gene primers. Profiled with immunoSEQ multiplex PCR; TCRdb holds only in-frame clones, not every one. The V and J calls and the clone size are those of that table, but D and trimming were determined from the DNA. The sample includes around 87,000 clones, approximately 77% of them seen just once. Germline-derived CDR1 and CDR2 are SGHTA and FQGNSA. The CDR3 extends over 14 amino acids. The V gene end was trimmed by 5 bases and the J gene end by 4 bases; junction bases not matched to a gene: 6.

Input material: peripheral blood. The receptor was isolated from a woman of 80 years or more with acute or convalescent COVID-19. This chain links TRBV7-2 with TRBJ1-2; 8 bases match TRBD1. CDR3 in amino acids: CASSPQGGSYGYTF. For the CDR3, the DNA is TGTGCCAGCAGCCCACAGGGGGGTTCCTATGGCTACACCTTC.